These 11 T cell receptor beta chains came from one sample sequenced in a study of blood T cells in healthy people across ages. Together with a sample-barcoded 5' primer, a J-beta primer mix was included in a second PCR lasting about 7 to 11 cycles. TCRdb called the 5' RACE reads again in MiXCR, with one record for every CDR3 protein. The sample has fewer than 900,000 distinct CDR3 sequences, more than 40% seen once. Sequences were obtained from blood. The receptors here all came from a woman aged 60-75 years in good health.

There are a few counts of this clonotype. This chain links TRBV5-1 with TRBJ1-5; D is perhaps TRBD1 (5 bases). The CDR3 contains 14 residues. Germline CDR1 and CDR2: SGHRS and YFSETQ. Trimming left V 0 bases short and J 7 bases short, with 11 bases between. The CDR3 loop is CASSLDGTQQPQHF. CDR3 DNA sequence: TGCGCCAGCAGCTTGGATGGGACCCAACAGCCCCAGCATTTT.

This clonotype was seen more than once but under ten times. The DNA of the CDR3 is TGCAGTGCTACTACTTTTCGCTACAATGAGCAGTACTTC. It specifies CSATTFRYNEQYF. This chain connects TRBV20-1 to TRBJ2-1; D gene uncertain. The J call may be wrong; the DNA end is better matched by TRBJ2-7. In germline, CDR1 is DFQATT, CDR2 SNEGSKA (reference sequence). This CDR3 has 13 residues.

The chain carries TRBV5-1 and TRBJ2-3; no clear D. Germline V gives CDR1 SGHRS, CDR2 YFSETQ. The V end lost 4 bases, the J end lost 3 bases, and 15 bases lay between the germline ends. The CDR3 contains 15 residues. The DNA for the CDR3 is TGCGCCAGCAGCGCCCAGCCATCCAGAACAGATACGCAGTATTTT. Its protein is CASSAQPSRTDTQYF.

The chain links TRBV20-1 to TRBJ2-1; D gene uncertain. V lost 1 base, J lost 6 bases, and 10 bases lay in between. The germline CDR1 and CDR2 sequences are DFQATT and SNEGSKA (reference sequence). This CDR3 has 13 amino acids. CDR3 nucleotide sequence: TGCAGTGCTAGAGCGGGTAGTGGCAATGAGCAGTTCTTC. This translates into CSARAGSGNEQFF.

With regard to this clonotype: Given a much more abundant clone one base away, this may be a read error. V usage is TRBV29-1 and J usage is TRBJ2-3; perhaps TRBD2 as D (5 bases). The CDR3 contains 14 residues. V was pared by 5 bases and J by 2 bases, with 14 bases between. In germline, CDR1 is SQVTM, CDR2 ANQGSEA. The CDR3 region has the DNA TGCAGCGTTCGGACTCGCGAATACACAGATACGCAGTATTTT. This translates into CSVRTREYTDTQYF.

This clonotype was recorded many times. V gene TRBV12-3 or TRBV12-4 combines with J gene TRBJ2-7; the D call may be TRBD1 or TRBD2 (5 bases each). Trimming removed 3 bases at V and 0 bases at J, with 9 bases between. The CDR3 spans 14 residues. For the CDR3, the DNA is TGTGCCAGCAGTTTTCCAGGGAGCTCCTACGAGCAGTACTTC. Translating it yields CASSFPGSSYEQYF.

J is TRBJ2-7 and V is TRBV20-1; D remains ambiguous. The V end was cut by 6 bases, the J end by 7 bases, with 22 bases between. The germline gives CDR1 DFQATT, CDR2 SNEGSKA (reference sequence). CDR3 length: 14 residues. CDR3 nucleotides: TGCAGTGCCAAGGACCCGCGCCGCTACAATGAGCAGTACTTC. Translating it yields CSAKDPRRYNEQYF.

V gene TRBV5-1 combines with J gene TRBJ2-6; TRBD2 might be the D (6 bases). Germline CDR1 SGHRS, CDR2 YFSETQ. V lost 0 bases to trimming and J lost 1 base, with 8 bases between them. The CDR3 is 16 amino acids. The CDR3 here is CASSLERGSGANVLTF. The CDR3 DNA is TGCGCCAGCAGCTTGGAACGGGGGTCTGGGGCCAACGTCCTGACTTTC.

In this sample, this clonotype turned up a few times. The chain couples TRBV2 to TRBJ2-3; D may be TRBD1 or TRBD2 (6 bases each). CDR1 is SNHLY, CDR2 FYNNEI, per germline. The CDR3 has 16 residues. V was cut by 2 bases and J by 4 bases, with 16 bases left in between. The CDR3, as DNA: TGTGCCAGCAGTGAAAAGCTTGGGGGGCCACCAGATACGCAGTATTTT. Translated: CASSEKLGGPPDTQYF.

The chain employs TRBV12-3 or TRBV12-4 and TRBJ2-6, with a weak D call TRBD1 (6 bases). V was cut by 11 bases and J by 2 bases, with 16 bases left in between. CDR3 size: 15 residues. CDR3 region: CAGSTRTAGANVLTF. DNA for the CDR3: TGTGCCGGCTCGACCCGGACAGCTGGGGCCAACGTCCTGACTTTC.

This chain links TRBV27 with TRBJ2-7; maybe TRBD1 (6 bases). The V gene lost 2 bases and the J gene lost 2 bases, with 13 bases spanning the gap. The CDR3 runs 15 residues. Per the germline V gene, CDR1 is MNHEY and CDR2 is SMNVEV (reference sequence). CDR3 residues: CASSLEYRETYEQYF. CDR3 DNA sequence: TGTGCCAGCAGTTTAGAGTACAGGGAGACCTACGAGCAGTACTTC.